One and the same sample provided the 8 T cell receptor beta chains below, sequenced in a study of blood T cell repertoires in COVID-19. The table came from immunoSEQ multiplex PCR; TCRdb's copy has only in-frame clones and leaves some out. The sample has about 250,000 clones; around 88% are singletons. The specimen was peripheral blood. The receptor set was obtained from a woman aged 30 to 39 with COVID-19, enrolled during active disease.

The chain joins TRBV5-4 to TRBJ1-1; possibly TRBD1 for D (5 bases). This CDR3 comprises 13 residues. The V and J ends lost 4 bases and 4 bases respectively, with 11 bases between them. Per germline, CDR1 SGHNT and CDR2 YYREEE (reference sequence). The CDR3 loop is CASSPDSLTEAFF. The CDR3 coding sequence is TGTGCCAGCAGCCCCGACAGTCTCACTGAAGCTTTCTTT.

V and J are TRBV5-5 and TRBJ1-4, with D maybe TRBD1 (5 bases). Trimming cost V 1 base and J 8 bases, with 12 bases left between them. The germline V gene has CDR1 SGHKS and CDR2 YYEKEE (reference sequence). The CDR3 loop spans 14 amino acids. In DNA, the CDR3 is TGTGCCAGCAGCTTGCGTCAGGGTACCGAAAAACTGTTTTTT. Its translation: CASSLRQGTEKLFF.

This clone was found a few times. This chain connects TRBV6-2 or TRBV6-3 to TRBJ1-5; D gene unclear. CDR3 length equals 16 residues. The V gene lost 0 bases and the J gene lost 4 bases, with 13 bases spanning the gap. The germline CDR1 and CDR2 sequences are MNHEY and SVGEGT. CDR3 residues: CASSYSRRVVNQPQHF. The CDR3 nucleotides read TGTGCCAGCAGTTACTCGCGTCGGGTAGTGAATCAGCCCCAGCATTTT.

The V call is TRBV11-2, the J call TRBJ2-3; 15 nucleotides line up with TRBD2. CDR1 is SGHAT and CDR2 is FQNNGV in the germline V gene. V gave up 4 bases and J gave up 6 bases; unmatched junction bases: 8. This CDR3 is 17 amino acids long. Here the CDR3 DNA reads TGTGCCAGCAGCTCCCGGACTAGCGGGGGGGCCCGGGATACGCAGTATTTT. It specifies CASSSRTSGGARDTQYF.

This clone appeared a single time. Here the CDR3 reads CASSLGDSLSLRANVLTF. The CDR3 nucleotides read TGTGCCAGCAGCCTAGGGGACTCCCTCTCCCTCCGGGCCAACGTCCTGACTTTC. The chain carries TRBV14 and TRBJ2-6; maybe TRBD2 (6 bases). The length of the CDR3 is 18 residues. Trimming left V 4 bases short and J 5 bases short, with 21 bases between. Germline CDR1 is SGHDN and CDR2 is FVKESK.

This chain connects TRBV6-1 to TRBJ2-7; D might be TRBD2 (6 bases). Trimming removed 4 bases at V and 4 bases at J, with 20 bases between. The length of the CDR3 is 16 residues. CDR1 and CDR2 (germline): MNHNS, SASEGT. CDR3 protein: CASSGGWGDGGYEQYV. CDR3 nucleotides: TGTGCCAGCAGTGGGGGCTGGGGGGATGGGGGATACGAGCAGTACGTC.

The genes are TRBV28 and TRBJ2-7; possibly TRBD1 for D (6 bases). V was shortened by 5 bases and J by 5 bases, with 16 bases between the two germline ends. This CDR3 has 14 amino acids. The germline gives CDR1 MDHEN, CDR2 SYDVKM. The CDR3 DNA reads as TGTGCCAGCAGTAACCAATACAGGGAAAACGAGCAGTACTTC. This encodes CASSNQYRENEQYF.

V gene TRBV5-1 combines with J gene TRBJ2-3, with 9 bases matching TRBD2. J was trimmed by 2 bases and V by 0 bases; bases with no gene match: 4. CDR3 size: 16 residues. Germline-derived CDR1 and CDR2 are SGHRS and YFSETQ. CDR3: CASSLGPSGNTDTQYF. The CDR3 nucleotides read TGCGCCAGCAGCTTGGGTCCTAGCGGGAACACAGATACGCAGTATTTT.